This T cell receptor beta chain was identified during a study of cytomegalovirus exposure and HLA in healthy donors. Study-wide findings and caveats: TCR beta V- and J-gene trimming, according to a later analysis, was linked to a missense DCLRE1C variant.

The PCR contained 60 Vbeta and 13 Jbeta primers. The data were produced by immunoSEQ multiplex PCR, yet TCRdb's version contains in-frame clones alone and is incomplete. The data contain around 130,000 clones, more than 60% of them singletons. Worth noting for this clone: Its antigen is unidentified.

This CDR3 comprises 14 residues. J lost 5 bases, V lost 6 bases, and 6 bases had no gene match. In germline, CDR1 is MDHEN, CDR2 SYDVKM. The chain combines TRBV28 with TRBJ2-5; the match to TRBD1 covers 10 bases. Material: PBMCs. This receptor was identified in an older woman in good health and CMV-seronegative. CDR3 protein: CASSPTGGAETQYF. CDR3 nucleotides: TGTGCCAGCAGCCCGACAGGGGGCGCCGAGACCCAGTACTTC.